The 22 T cell receptor beta chains below all came from one sample that was sequenced in a study of T cell responses to AZD1222 COVID-19 vaccine. Some clones are missing from TCRdb's copy, which holds only in-frame ones; the method was immunoSEQ multiplex PCR. The sample contains fewer than 300,000 clones, 85% to 95% of which appear only once. The input for sequencing was peripheral blood, taken on day 0 of AZD1222 vaccination. The receptors were gathered from an adult in good health.

This rearrangement joins TRBV5-4 to TRBJ2-7; D unclear. Between the trimmed V and J ends, which lost 4 bases and 5 bases, there was a span of 13 bases. The germline V gene has CDR1 SGHNT and CDR2 YYREEE (reference sequence). CDR3 length: 13 amino acids. CDR3 nucleotides: TGTGCCAGCAGCCCCCGTCGAGACCACGAGCAGTACTTC. Translated, it gives CASSPRRDHEQYF.

This chain links TRBV4-2 with TRBJ1-6; D not certain. CDR1 is LGHNA and CDR2 is YNFKEQ in the germline V gene. The CDR3 consists of 16 residues. Trimming stripped 4 bases from V and 4 bases from J, with 14 bases between. The CDR3 loop reads CASSLSTRSYNSPLHF. CDR3 sequence (DNA): TGTGCCAGCAGCCTCTCGACGAGGTCTTATAATTCACCCCTCCACTTT.

The chain recombines TRBV7-2 with TRBJ1-5; 7 bases are a match to TRBD1. This CDR3 is 19 amino acids long. CDR1 and CDR2 (germline): SGHTA, FQGNSA. Trimming at V came to 4 bases and at J to 2 bases, leaving 17 bases not matched to a gene. CDR3 bases: TGTGCCAGCAGCTCGGGGGGAGGACAGGCTATTATGGGCAATCAGCCCCAGCATTTT. It codes for CASSSGGGQAIMGNQPQHF.

The gene calls are TRBV6-5 and TRBJ1-5; D is ambiguous. The CDR3 consists of 14 residues. The germline gives CDR1 MNHEY, CDR2 SVGAGI. V lost 5 bases and J 2 bases, leaving 10 bases between the germline ends. CDR3 region: CASSPAGGNQPQHF. CDR3 in DNA: TGTGCCAGCAGTCCGGCCGGGGGCAATCAGCCCCAGCATTTT.

The chain couples TRBV2 to TRBJ2-4; D is ambiguous. From germline, CDR1 is SNHLY and CDR2 FYNNEI. The V and J ends lost 5 bases and 4 bases respectively, with 12 bases between them. This CDR3 is 14 amino acids long. The CDR3 loop reads CASSPTGPKNIQYF. In nucleotides, the CDR3 is TGTGCCAGCAGTCCGACCGGCCCTAAAAACATTCAGTACTTC.

The V and J genes are TRBV28 and TRBJ1-5, with D possibly TRBD1 on 6 matching bases. Germline values: CDR1 MDHEN, CDR2 SYDVKM. The CDR3 runs to 12 residues. With 11 bases removed from V and 0 bases from J, the gap between germline ends came to 8 bases. The CDR3 DNA reads TGTGCCGGGACAAGTAGCAATCAGCCCCAGCATTTT. It translates to CAGTSSNQPQHF.

The chain employs TRBV5-1 and TRBJ2-7; TRBD2 matches 11 bases. The germline V gene has CDR1 SGHRS and CDR2 YFSETQ. V lost 2 bases to trimming and J lost 4 bases; unmatched junction nucleotides: 5. The CDR3 is made up of 15 amino acids. The CDR3 loop is CASSFAGTSGYEQYF. For the CDR3, the DNA is TGCGCCAGCAGCTTTGCCGGGACTAGCGGTTACGAGCAGTACTTC.

This chain uses TRBV28 with TRBJ1-5; 12 positions match TRBD1. The CDR3 has 16 amino acids. V was pared by 6 bases and J by 4 bases, with 7 bases of the junction left unmatched. The germline V gene encodes CDR1 MDHEN and CDR2 SYDVKM. CDR3 amino acids: CASSQWDRGRNQPQHF. In DNA form, the CDR3 reads TGTGCCAGCAGCCAATGGGACAGGGGGCGAAATCAGCCCCAGCATTTT. The full variable domain, completed using reference TRBV28 and TRBJ1-5, is DVKVTQSSRYLVKRTGEKVFLECVQDMDHENMFWYRQDPGLGLRLIYFSYDVKMKEKGDIPEGYSVSREKKERFSLILESASTNQTSMYLCASSQWDRGRNQPQHFGDGTRLSIL.

The rearrangement joins TRBV5-4 to TRBJ2-7; D not certain. Per the germline V gene, CDR1 is SGHNT and CDR2 is YYREEE (reference sequence). There are 15 residues in the CDR3. V lost 3 bases and J 4 bases, leaving 17 bases between the germline ends. The CDR3 sequence is CASSSKDPASYEQYF. The CDR3 nucleotides are TGTGCCAGCAGCTCTAAAGATCCGGCCTCTTACGAGCAGTACTTC.

The gene calls are TRBV5-1 and TRBJ2-1; tentatively, D is TRBD1 or TRBD2 (5 bases each). The germline V gene has CDR1 SGHRS and CDR2 YFSETQ. V lost 2 bases to trimming and J lost 0 bases, with 9 bases between them. This CDR3 contains 15 residues. The chain's CDR3 is CASSFWGSSYNEQFF. The CDR3 DNA sequence: TGCGCCAGCAGCTTTTGGGGGAGCTCCTACAATGAGCAGTTCTTC.

This clone was observed once. The chain uses TRBV5-1 and TRBJ2-5, with TRBD2 identical over 8 bases. Per germline, CDR1 SGHRS and CDR2 YFSETQ. CDR3 size: 15 residues. The V segment lost 7 bases and the J segment 2 bases; nucleotides outside the gene matches: 10. CDR3 residues: CASSVQRGTQETQYF. CDR3 DNA: TGCGCCAGCTCGGTGCAGCGGGGGACGCAAGAGACCCAGTACTTC.

CDR3: CASSIGPLTEAFF. In nucleotides, the CDR3 is TGTGCCAGTAGTATAGGGCCCCTAACTGAAGCTTTCTTT. The chain is built from TRBV19 and TRBJ1-1; unclear D gene. Germline CDR1 LNHDA, CDR2 SQIVND (reference sequence). The V end was cut by 1 base, the J end by 5 bases, with 8 bases between. The CDR3 loop spans 13 amino acids.

J is TRBJ2-7 and V is TRBV28; D is perhaps TRBD1 or TRBD2 (6 bases each). The length of the CDR3 is 12 residues. Germline V gene lookup returns CDR1 MDHEN and CDR2 SYDVKM. V dropped 7 bases and J dropped 6 bases, with 13 bases sitting between them. The CDR3 coding sequence is TGTGCCAGCAACCGGGGGCCAGCCGAGCAGTACTTC. The encoded protein is CASNRGPAEQYF.

This sequence joins TRBV28 and TRBJ1-2; possibly TRBD1 for D (5 bases). The CDR3 length is 15 residues. Germline assignment: CDR1 MDHEN and CDR2 SYDVKM. The ends were cut back, 2 bases at V and 0 bases at J, with 10 bases in the middle. This CDR3 reads CASSLGGPTNYGYTF. The CDR3 coding sequence is TGTGCCAGCAGTTTAGGGGGACCGACTAACTATGGCTACACCTTC.

The rearrangement links TRBV15 to TRBJ2-7, with 9 bases identical to TRBD1. Per the germline V gene, CDR1 is LNHNV and CDR2 is YYDKDF (reference sequence). The V segment lost 9 bases and the J segment 4 bases; nucleotides outside the gene matches: 10. The CDR3 spans 14 residues. The CDR3 here is CATSRRGQGYEQYF. The CDR3 coding sequence is TGTGCCACTTCTCGTCGGGGACAGGGATACGAGCAGTACTTC.

V usage is TRBV23-1 and J usage is TRBJ2-1; D gene unclear. TRBV23-1 is an ORF, and what it does is uncertain. The CDR3 has 14 residues. Trimming left V 2 bases short and J 1 base short, with 6 bases between. DNA of the CDR3: TGCGCCAGCAGTCAAAGGGCGTCCTACAATGAGCAGTTCTTC. It codes for CASSQRASYNEQFF.

This sequence joins TRBV30 and TRBJ1-5; tentative D call: TRBD1 (5 bases). V was trimmed by 3 bases and J by 5 bases, leaving 11 bases between them. The CDR3 sequence is 13 residues long. Germline CDR1 GTSNPN, CDR2 SVGIG (reference sequence). DNA for the CDR3: TGTGCCTGGAGCTGGGCGGGGGATCAGCCCCAGCATTTT. It yields the protein CAWSWAGDQPQHF.

The genes are TRBV7-2 and TRBJ1-6; perhaps TRBD1 as D (5 bases). This CDR3 spans 12 amino acids. V gave up 5 bases and J gave up 7 bases, with 6 bases separating them. Germline V gene data show CDR1 as SGHTA and CDR2 as FQGNSA. The CDR3 here is CASSPGNSPLHF. In nucleotides, the CDR3 is TGTGCCAGCAGCCCAGGGAATTCACCCCTCCACTTT.

The chain combines TRBV27 with TRBJ1-2, with no clear D. CDR1 and CDR2 from the germline V gene are MNHEY and SMNVEV (reference sequence). This CDR3 is 16 amino acids long. V dropped 5 bases and J dropped 4 bases, with 20 bases sitting between them. CDR3 amino acids: CASSPRAVLEGYGYTF. In nucleotides, the CDR3 is TGTGCCAGCAGTCCCCGGGCCGTACTCGAGGGCTATGGCTACACCTTC.

The genes are TRBV4-1 and TRBJ1-1, with D tentatively TRBD1 (5 bases). Germline CDR1 and CDR2: MGHRA and YSYEKL. Trimming removed 4 bases at V and 4 bases at J, with 7 bases between. The CDR3 sequence is 12 residues long. The CDR3 here is CASSPRGTEAFF. The CDR3 DNA follows: TGCGCCAGCAGCCCGAGGGGCACTGAAGCTTTCTTT.

About this clone: The germline gene is not matched at one end of the junction; a read error may be the cause. This chain connects TRBV3-1 (or the pseudogene TRBV3-2) to TRBJ1-2; the D is unclear. CDR3 size: 11 residues. The V gene's germline CDR1 is LGHDT and CDR2 YNNKEL (reference sequence). For the CDR3, the DNA is TGTGCCAGCAGCCAAGATCGTTCCTACGCCTTC. This encodes CASSQDRSYAF.

This sequence joins TRBV5-6 and TRBJ1-4; D gene uncertain. CDR3 size: 13 residues. The V end lost 2 bases, the J end lost 5 bases, and 7 bases lay between the germline ends. CDR1 and CDR2 (germline): SGHDT, YYEEEE. The CDR3 nucleotides are TGTGCCAGCAGCTTTCAACAGAATGAAAAACTGTTTTTT. Residues: CASSFQQNEKLFF.